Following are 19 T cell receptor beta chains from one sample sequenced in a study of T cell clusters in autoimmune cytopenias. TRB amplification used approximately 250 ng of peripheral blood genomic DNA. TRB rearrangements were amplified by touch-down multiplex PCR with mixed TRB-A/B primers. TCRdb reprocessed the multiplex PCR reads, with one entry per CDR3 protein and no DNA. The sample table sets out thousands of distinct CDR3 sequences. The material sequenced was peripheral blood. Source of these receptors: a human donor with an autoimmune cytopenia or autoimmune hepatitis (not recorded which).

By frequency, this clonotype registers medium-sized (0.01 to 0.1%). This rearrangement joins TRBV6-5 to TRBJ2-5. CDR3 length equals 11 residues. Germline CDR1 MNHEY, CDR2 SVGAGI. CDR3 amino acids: CASSYSGAQYF.

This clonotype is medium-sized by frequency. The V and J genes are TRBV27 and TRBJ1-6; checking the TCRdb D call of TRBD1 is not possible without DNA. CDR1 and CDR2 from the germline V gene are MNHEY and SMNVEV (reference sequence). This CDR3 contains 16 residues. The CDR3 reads CASSPRQSMNNSPLHF.

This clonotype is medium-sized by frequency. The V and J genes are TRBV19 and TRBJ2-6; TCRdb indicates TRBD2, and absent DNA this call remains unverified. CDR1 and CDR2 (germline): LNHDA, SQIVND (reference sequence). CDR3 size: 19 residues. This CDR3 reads CASSIVLAGVGSGANVLTF.

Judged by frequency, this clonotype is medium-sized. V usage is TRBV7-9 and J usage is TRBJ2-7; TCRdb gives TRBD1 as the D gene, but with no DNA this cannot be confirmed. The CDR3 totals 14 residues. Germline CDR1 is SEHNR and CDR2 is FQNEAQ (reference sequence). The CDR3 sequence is CASSLGGALGEQYF.

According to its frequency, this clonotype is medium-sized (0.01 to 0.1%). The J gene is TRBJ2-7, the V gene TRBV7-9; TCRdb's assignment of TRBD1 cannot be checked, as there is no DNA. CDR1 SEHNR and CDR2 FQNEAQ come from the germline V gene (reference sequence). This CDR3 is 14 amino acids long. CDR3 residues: CASSSPGQYHEQYF.

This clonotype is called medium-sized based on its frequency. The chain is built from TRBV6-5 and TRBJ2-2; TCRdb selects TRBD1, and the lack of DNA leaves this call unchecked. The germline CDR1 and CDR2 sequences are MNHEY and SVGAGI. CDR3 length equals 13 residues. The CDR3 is CASSPGLLGELFF.

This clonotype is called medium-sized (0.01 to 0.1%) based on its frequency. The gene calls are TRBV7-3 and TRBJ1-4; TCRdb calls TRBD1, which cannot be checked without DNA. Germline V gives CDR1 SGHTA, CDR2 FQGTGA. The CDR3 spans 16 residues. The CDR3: CASSQPGQGLGEKLFF.

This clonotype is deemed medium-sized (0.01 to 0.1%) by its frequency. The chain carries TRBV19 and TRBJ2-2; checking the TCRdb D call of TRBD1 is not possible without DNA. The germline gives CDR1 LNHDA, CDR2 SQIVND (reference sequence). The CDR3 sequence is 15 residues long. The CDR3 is CASSMDRVVVGELFF.

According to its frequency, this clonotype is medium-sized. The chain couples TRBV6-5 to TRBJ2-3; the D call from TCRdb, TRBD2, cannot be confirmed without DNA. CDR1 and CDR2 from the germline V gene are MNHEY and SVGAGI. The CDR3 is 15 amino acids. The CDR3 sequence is CASSEGTSGTDTQYF.

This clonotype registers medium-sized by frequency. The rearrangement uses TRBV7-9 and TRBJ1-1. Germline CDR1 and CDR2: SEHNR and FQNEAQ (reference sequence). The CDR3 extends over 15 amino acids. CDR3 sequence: CASSLADRYRTEAFF. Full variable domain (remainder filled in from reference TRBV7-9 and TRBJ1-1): DTGVSQNPRHKITKRGQNVTFRCDPISEHNRLYWYRQTLGQGPEFLTYFQNEAQLEKSRLLSDRFSAERPKGSFSTLEIQRTEQGDSAMYLCASSLADRYRTEAFFGQGTRLTVV.

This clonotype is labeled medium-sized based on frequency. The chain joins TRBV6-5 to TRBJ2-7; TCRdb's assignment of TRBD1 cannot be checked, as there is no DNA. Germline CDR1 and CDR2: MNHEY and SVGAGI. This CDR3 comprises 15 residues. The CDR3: CASSYLGQGAYEQYF.

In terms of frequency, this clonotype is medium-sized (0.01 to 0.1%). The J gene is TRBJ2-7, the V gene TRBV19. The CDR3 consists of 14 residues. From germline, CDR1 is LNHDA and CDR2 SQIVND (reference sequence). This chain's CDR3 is CASSLQANSYEQYF.

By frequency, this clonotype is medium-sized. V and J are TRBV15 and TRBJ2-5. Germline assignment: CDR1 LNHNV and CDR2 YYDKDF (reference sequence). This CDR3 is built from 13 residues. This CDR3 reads CATSRGRQETQYF.

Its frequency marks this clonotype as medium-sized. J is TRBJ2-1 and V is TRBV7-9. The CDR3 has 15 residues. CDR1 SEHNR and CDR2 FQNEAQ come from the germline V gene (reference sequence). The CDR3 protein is CASSIREAAWNEQFF.

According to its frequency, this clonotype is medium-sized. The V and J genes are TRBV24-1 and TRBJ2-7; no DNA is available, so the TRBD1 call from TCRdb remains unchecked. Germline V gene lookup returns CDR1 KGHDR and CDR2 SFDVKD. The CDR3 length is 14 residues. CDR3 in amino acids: CATSGTGGLGEQYF.

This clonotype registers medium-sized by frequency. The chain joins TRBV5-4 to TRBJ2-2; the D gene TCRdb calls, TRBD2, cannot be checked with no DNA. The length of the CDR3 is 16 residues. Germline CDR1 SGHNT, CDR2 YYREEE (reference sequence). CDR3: CASSLPLAGDTGELFF.

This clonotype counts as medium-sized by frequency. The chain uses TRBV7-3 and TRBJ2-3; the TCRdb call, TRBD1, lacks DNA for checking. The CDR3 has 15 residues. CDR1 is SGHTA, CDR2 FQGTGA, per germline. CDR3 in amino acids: CASSLTPTGTDTQYF.

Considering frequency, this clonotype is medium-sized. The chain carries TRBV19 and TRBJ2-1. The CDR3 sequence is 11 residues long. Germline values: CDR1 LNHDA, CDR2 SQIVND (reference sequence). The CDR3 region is CASMGFNEQFF. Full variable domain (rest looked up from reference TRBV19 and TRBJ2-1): DGGITQSPKYLFRKEGQNVTLSCEQNLNHDAMYWYRQDPGQGLRLIYYSQIVNDFQKGDIAEGYSVSREKKESFPLTVTSAQKNPTAFYLCASMGFNEQFFGPGTRLTVL.

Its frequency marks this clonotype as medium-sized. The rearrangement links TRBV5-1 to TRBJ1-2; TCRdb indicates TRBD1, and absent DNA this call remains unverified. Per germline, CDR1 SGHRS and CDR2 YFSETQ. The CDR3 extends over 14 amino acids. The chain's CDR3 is CASSSAGTYNGYTF.